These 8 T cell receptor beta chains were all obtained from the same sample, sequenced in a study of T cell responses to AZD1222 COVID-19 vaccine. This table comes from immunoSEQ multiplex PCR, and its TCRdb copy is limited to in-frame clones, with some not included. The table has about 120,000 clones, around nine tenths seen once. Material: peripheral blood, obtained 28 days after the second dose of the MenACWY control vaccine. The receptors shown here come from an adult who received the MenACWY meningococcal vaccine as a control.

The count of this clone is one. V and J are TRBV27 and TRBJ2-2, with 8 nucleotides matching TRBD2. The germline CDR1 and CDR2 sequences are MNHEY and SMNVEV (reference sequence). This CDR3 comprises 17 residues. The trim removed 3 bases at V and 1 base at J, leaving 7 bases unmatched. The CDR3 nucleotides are TGTGCCAGCAGTTTCCGGGGGGGGTTAGGGAACACCGGGGAGCTGTTTTTT. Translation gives CASSFRGGLGNTGELFF.

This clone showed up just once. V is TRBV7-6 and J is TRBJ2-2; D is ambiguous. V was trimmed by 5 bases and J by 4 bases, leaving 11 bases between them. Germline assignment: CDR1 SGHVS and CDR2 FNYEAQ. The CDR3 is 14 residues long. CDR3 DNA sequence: TGTGCCAGCAGCCGTGACACGCTCACCGGGGAGCTGTTTTTT. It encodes CASSRDTLTGELFF.

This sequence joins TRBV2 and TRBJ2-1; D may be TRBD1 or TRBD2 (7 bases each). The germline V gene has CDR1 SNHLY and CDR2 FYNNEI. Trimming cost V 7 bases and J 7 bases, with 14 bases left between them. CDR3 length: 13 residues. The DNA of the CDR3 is TGTGCCAGCACAGGGGGGGATACAAATGAGCAGTTCTTC. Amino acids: CASTGGDTNEQFF.

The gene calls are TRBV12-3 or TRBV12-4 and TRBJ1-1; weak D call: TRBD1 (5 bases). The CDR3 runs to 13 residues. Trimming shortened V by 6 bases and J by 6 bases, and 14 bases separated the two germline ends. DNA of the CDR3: TGTGCCAGCAGGAATACAGGTACCTCTGAAGCTTTCTTT. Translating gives CASRNTGTSEAFF.

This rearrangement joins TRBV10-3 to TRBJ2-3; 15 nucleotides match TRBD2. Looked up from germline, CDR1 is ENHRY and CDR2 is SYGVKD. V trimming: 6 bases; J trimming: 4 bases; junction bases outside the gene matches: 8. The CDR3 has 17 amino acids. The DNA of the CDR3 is TGTGCCATCAGGCCGGGACTAGCGGGGGGATTTGCAGATACGCAGTATTTT. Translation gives CAIRPGLAGGFADTQYF.

The CDR3 sequence: CASSLLGRGASPLHF. The CDR3 DNA reads as TGCGCCAGCAGCCTCCTGGGAAGGGGGGCTTCACCCCTCCACTTT. The gene calls are TRBV5-1 and TRBJ1-6; tentatively, D is TRBD1 (6 bases). Trimming stripped 4 bases from V and 9 bases from J, with 17 bases between. The CDR3 totals 15 residues. Germline V lookup: CDR1 SGHRS, CDR2 YFSETQ.

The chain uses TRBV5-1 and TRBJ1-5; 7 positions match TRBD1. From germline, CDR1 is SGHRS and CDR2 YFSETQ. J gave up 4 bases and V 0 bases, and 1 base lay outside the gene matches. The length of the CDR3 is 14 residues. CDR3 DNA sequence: TGCGCCAGCAGCTTGGGGGGACAGAATCAGCCCCAGCATTTT. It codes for CASSLGGQNQPQHF.

The CDR3 DNA sequence: TGCAGCGTTGAAGCTACAGGGGGGGGTGAGACCCAGTACTTC. Protein: CSVEATGGGETQYF. The rearrangement links TRBV29-1 to TRBJ2-5; D may be TRBD1 (8 bases). The CDR3 consists of 14 residues. Trimming shortened V by 1 base and J by 5 bases, and 14 bases separated the two germline ends. CDR1 is SQVTM and CDR2 is ANQGSEA in the germline V gene.